This is a list of T cell receptor beta chains from one sample in a study of blood T cell repertoires in COVID-19. This table comes from immunoSEQ multiplex PCR, and its TCRdb copy is limited to in-frame clones, with some not included. The sample carries over 50,000 clones, around 84% recorded once. The sample taken for sequencing was peripheral blood. Receptor source: a man aged 65 to 79 with active COVID-19. Each CDR3 is given with its conserved first and last residue. A D gene is named only where the DNA matches it firmly. Size is omitted from some rows. Given values are once, few, many or a class for expanded clones.

size: once; V: TRBV7-2; D: TRBD2; J: TRBJ2-1; DNA: TGTGCCAGCAGCTTCGGGGGGTCCTCCTACAATGAGCAGTTCTTC; CDR3: CASSFGGSSYNEQFF
size: .; V: TRBV5-1; D: .; J: TRBJ1-1; DNA: TGCGCCAGCAGCTTGGTGGGGCGGATGAACACTGAAGCTTTCTTT; CDR3: CASSLVGRMNTEAFF
size: once; V: TRBV20-1; D: .; J: TRBJ1-1; DNA: TGCAGTGCTAGTAGTCGGGTCGGCACTGAAGCTTTCTTT; CDR3: CSASSRVGTEAFF
size: .; V: TRBV9; D: TRBD1; J: TRBJ1-2; DNA: TGTGCCAGCAGCCGCCCGACAGGGAACTATGGCTACACCTTC; CDR3: CASSRPTGNYGYTF
size: .; V: TRBV19; D: .; J: TRBJ2-5; DNA: TGTGCCAGTAGTAAAACACCGGGTGGAGAGACCCAGTACTTC; CDR3: CASSKTPGGETQYF
size: .; V: TRBV11-1; D: TRBD1; J: TRBJ1-6; DNA: TGTGCCAGCAGCTCCCGGACAGGGGTAAATTCACCCCTCCACTTT; CDR3: CASSSRTGVNSPLHF
size: .; V: TRBV19; D: .; J: TRBJ2-7; DNA: TGTGCCAGTAGTGCGACTGAACTTTCCGTGGAGCAGTACTTC; CDR3: CASSATELSVEQYF
size: .; V: TRBV14; D: .; J: TRBJ2-3; DNA: TGTGCCAGCAGCCAAGCTGTGGGAGGGGGATTTAAGGAAGATACGCAGTATTTT; CDR3: CASSQAVGGGFKEDTQYF
size: few; V: TRBV10-3; D: .; J: TRBJ2-3; DNA: TGTGCCATCAGTGCATCCGATACGCAGTATTTT; CDR3: CAISASDTQYF
size: few; V: TRBV19; D: .; J: TRBJ1-4; DNA: TGTGCCAGTAGTGCCCTGGGGGGGCCGGAAAAACTGTTTTTT; CDR3: CASSALGGPEKLFF
size: few; V: TRBV7-2; D: .; J: TRBJ1-1; DNA: TGTGCCAGCAGTCTCAATAGGGGGGGTAACACTGAAGCTTTCTTT; CDR3: CASSLNRGGNTEAFF
size: .; V: TRBV5-6; D: .; J: TRBJ2-7; DNA: TGTGCCAGCAGCTTGGGGTTTACTACCTTCTCCTACGAGCAGTACTTC; CDR3: CASSLGFTTFSYEQYF
size: .; V: TRBV13; D: TRBD1; J: TRBJ2-7; DNA: TGTGCCAGCAGCTTGGGACAGGGGGCAGGGTTCTTGGGGGACTTC; CDR3: CASSLGQGAGFLGDF
size: .; V: TRBV11-2; D: .; J: TRBJ2-4; DNA: TGTGCCAGCAGCGCAGGAGGGGTTCGGCACTTC; CDR3: CASSAGGVRHF
size: .; V: TRBV6-2/TRBV6-3; D: .; J: TRBJ2-5; DNA: TGTGCCAGCAGTGCCGGTAGTTTTGAGACCCAGTACTTC; CDR3: CASSAGSFETQYF
size: .; V: TRBV12-3/TRBV12-4; D: .; J: TRBJ2-5; DNA: TGTGCCAGCACCCAGGGGGAGACCCAGTACTTC; CDR3: CASTQGETQYF
size: .; V: TRBV11-2; D: .; J: TRBJ2-7; DNA: TGTGCCAGCAGCGCTGGGAGGGAGCAGTACTTC; CDR3: CASSAGREQYF
size: .; V: TRBV27; D: TRBD2; J: TRBJ2-5; DNA: TGTGCCAGCAGTGCCCGAACGACTAGCGGGGGCTCGGAGACCCAGTACTTC; CDR3: CASSARTTSGGSETQYF
size: once; V: TRBV5-8; D: .; J: TRBJ1-4; DNA: TGTGCCAGCAGCTTCGGTGAAAAACTGTTTTTT; CDR3: CASSFGEKLFF
size: .; V: TRBV18; D: .; J: TRBJ1-2; DNA: TGTGCCAGCTCACCCCCGGGGTCGGGTGGCTACACCTTC; CDR3: CASSPPGSGGYTF
size: .; V: TRBV7-3; D: TRBD1; J: TRBJ1-1; DNA: TGTGCCAGCAGCTTAAGGGGCGGACAGGGTAGCACTGAAGCTTTCTTT; CDR3: CASSLRGGQGSTEAFF
size: .; V: TRBV9; D: .; J: TRBJ2-7; DNA: TGTGCCAGCAGCGTCCTGGACTCTTGGGAGCAGTACTTC; CDR3: CASSVLDSWEQYF
size: .; V: TRBV7-9; D: .; J: TRBJ1-2; DNA: TGTGCCAGCAGAGGGACGGAGGGTGGCTACACCTTC; CDR3: CASRGTEGGYTF
size: .; V: TRBV5-1; D: TRBD2; J: TRBJ2-1; DNA: TGCGCCAGCAGCTCCGGGACTAGCGGACACAATGAGCAGTTCTTC; CDR3: CASSSGTSGHNEQFF
size: .; V: TRBV12-3/TRBV12-4; D: .; J: TRBJ2-3; DNA: TGTGCCAGCAGTTTACCAGGCACAGATACGCAGTATTTT; CDR3: CASSLPGTDTQYF
size: .; V: TRBV3-1/TRBV3-2; D: .; J: TRBJ2-2; DNA: TGTGCCAGCAGCCAAGAATGGGGGGACGGGGAGCTGTTTTTT; CDR3: CASSQEWGDGELFF
size: .; V: TRBV10-2; D: TRBD2; J: TRBJ2-1; DNA: TGCGCCAGCAAAGAATTAGGACTAGCGGGGGGGAGGCATGAGCAGTTCTTC; CDR3: CASKELGLAGGRHEQFF
size: .; V: TRBV3-1/TRBV3-2; D: TRBD2; J: TRBJ2-2; DNA: TGTGCCAGCAGCCGCACCTCACTAGCGGGGGCCCTCGGGGCCGGGGAGCTGTTTTTT; CDR3: CASSRTSLAGALGAGELFF
size: .; V: TRBV11-3; D: TRBD1; J: TRBJ2-1; DNA: TGTGCCAGCAGGAAGGGGACAGTATCCTACAATGAGCGGCAGTTCTTC; CDR3: CASRKGTVSYNERQFF
size: .; V: TRBV6-1; D: TRBD1; J: TRBJ1-4; DNA: TGTGCCAGCAGTGAAGGGCAGGGGGTGGAAAAACTGTTTTTT; CDR3: CASSEGQGVEKLFF
size: .; V: TRBV6-5; D: .; J: TRBJ1-1; DNA: TGTGCCAGCAAGCAGGTTAACACTGAAGCTTTCTTT; CDR3: CASKQVNTEAFF
size: .; V: TRBV7-2; D: TRBD2; J: TRBJ2-1; DNA: TGTGCCAGCAGCCTGACTAGCGGGGGGCCCTCCTACAATGAGCAGTTCTTC; CDR3: CASSLTSGGPSYNEQFF
size: .; V: TRBV28; D: .; J: TRBJ1-5; DNA: TGTGCCAGCAGATATGGACAGTACAATCAGCCCCAGCATTTT; CDR3: CASRYGQYNQPQHF
size: .; V: TRBV12-3/TRBV12-4; D: TRBD1; J: TRBJ1-2; DNA: TGTGCCATCATCGGACAGGGTGTTGGTGGCTACACCTTC; CDR3: CAIIGQGVGGYTF
size: .; V: TRBV7-6; D: .; J: TRBJ2-2; DNA: TGTGCCAGCAGCTTAAGGGGATACGCGAACACCGGGGAGCTGTTTTTT; CDR3: CASSLRGYANTGELFF
size: .; V: TRBV30; D: .; J: TRBJ1-2; DNA: TGTGCCGGAGCACTGGTTAACTATGGCTACACCTTC; CDR3: CAGALVNYGYTF
size: .; V: TRBV7-2; D: .; J: TRBJ1-1; DNA: TGTGCCAGCAGCTTAGAGGCACAGGGAGGGACTGAAGCTTTCTTT; CDR3: CASSLEAQGGTEAFF
size: .; V: TRBV18; D: .; J: TRBJ1-1; DNA: TGTGCCAGCTCACCTGGCCAGACTGCTGAAGCTTTCTTT; CDR3: CASSPGQTAEAFF
size: .; V: TRBV7-9; D: TRBD1; J: TRBJ1-1; DNA: TGTGCCAGCAGCTTGGACAGGGTGAACACTGAAGCTTTCTTT; CDR3: CASSLDRVNTEAFF
size: .; V: TRBV6-2/TRBV6-3; D: TRBD1; J: TRBJ1-5; DNA: TGTGCCAGCAGTTACTCGAGAACCGACAGGGGGCTTAGCAATCAGCCCCAGCATTTT; CDR3: CASSYSRTDRGLSNQPQHF
size: .; V: TRBV4-3; D: .; J: TRBJ1-5; DNA: TGCGCCAGCAGCCGAGGAGTAGTGATGGGCAATCAGCCCCAGCATTTT; CDR3: CASSRGVVMGNQPQHF
size: .; V: TRBV5-1; D: .; J: TRBJ1-1; DNA: TGCGCCAGCAGCCCTCGGGGAGGTAATAGGAACACTGAAGCTTTCTTT; CDR3: CASSPRGGNRNTEAFF
size: .; V: TRBV25-1; D: TRBD1; J: TRBJ2-3; DNA: TGTGCCAGCAGTCGGGACAGAAGCACAGATACGCAGTATTTT; CDR3: CASSRDRSTDTQYF
size: .; V: TRBV18; D: .; J: TRBJ2-7; DNA: TGTGCCAGCTCACCTCGAAGAGAGGACGAGCAGTACTTC; CDR3: CASSPRREDEQYF
size: .; V: TRBV6-1; D: .; J: TRBJ1-2; DNA: TGTGCCAGCAGTGAAGCGGCTGGGGCCGTTTGGGGCTACACCTTC; CDR3: CASSEAAGAVWGYTF
size: .; V: TRBV7-9; D: TRBD2; J: TRBJ2-7; DNA: TGCGTTACTCGGGGGGTGGGCTACGAGCAGTACTTC; CDR3: CVTRGVGYEQYF
size: .; V: TRBV4-3; D: .; J: TRBJ1-1; DNA: TGCGCCAGCAGCCAGGAGCAAACCTACACTGAAGCTTTCTTT; CDR3: CASSQEQTYTEAFF
size: .; V: TRBV7-2; D: .; J: TRBJ2-3; DNA: TGTGCCAGCAGCTCTCCTGGCGGGCCTGGTACGCAGTATTTT; CDR3: CASSSPGGPGTQYF